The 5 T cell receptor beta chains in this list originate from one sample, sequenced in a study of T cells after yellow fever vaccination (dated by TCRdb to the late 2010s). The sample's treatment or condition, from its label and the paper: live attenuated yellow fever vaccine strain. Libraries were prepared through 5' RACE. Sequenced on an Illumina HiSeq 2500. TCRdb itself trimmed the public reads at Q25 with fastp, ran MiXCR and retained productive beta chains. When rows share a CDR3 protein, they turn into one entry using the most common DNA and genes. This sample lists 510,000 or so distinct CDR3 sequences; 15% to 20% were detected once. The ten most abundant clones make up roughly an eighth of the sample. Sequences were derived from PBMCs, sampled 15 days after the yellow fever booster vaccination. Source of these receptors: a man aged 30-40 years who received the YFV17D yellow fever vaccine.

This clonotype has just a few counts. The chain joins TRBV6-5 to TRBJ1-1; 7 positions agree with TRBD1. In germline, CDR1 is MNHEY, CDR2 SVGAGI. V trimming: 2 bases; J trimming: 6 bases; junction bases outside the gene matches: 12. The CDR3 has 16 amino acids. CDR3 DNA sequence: TGTGCCAGCAGTTACGCAGGGGGGATGCGTAAGCCTGAAGCTTTCTTT. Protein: CASSYAGGMRKPEAFF.

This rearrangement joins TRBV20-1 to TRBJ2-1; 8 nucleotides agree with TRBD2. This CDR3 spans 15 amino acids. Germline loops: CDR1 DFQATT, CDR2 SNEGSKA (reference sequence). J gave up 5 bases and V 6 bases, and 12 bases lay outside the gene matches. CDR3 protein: CSAKPLAGPHNEQFF. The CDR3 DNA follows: TGCAGTGCCAAGCCCCTAGCGGGCCCCCACAATGAGCAGTTCTTC.

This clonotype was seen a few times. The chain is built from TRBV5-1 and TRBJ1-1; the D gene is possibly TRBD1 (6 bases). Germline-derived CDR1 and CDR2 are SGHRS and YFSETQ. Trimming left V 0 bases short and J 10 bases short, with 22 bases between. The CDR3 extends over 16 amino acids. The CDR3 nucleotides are TGCGCCAGCAGCTTGGCGTCCGGGACACGGGCCGGGATAGCTTTCTTT. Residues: CASSLASGTRAGIAFF.

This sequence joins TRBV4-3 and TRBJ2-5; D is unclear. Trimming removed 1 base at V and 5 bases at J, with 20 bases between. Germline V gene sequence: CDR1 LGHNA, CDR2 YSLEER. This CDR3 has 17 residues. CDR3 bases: TGCGCCAGCAGCCAAGGGGTTTTAAGTGGCGGCCGGGAGACCCAGTACTTC. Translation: CASSQGVLSGGRETQYF.

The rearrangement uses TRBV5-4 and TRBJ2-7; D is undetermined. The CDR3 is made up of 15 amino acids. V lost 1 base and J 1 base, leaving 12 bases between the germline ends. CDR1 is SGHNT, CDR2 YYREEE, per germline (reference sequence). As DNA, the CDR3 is TGTGCCAGCAGCTTGTTGGGCCAGAGATCCTACGAGCAGTACTTC. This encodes CASSLLGQRSYEQYF.